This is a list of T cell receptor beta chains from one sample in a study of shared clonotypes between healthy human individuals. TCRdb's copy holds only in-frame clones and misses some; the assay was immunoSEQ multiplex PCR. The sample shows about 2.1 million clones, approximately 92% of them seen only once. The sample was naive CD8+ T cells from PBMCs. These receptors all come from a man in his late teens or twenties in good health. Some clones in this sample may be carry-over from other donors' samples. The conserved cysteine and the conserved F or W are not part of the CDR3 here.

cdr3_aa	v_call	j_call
ASSLAGDRPVTEAF	TRBV11-2	TRBJ1-1
ASSPGTGGRDEQY	TRBV18	TRBJ2-7
ASSSSGTHYGYT	TRBV5-6	TRBJ1-2
ASSYGRSYEQY	TRBV27	TRBJ2-7
ASSTTSSPGELF	TRBV27	TRBJ2-2
ASTIRVGSGTGELF	TRBV13	TRBJ2-2
ASSWIARNTEAF	TRBV5-1	TRBJ1-1
ASSQVLAGGKGQY	TRBV4-1	TRBJ2-7
ASSQDRGRSLYEQY	TRBV5-4	TRBJ2-7
ASSLVRGGEAF	TRBV7-8	TRBJ1-1
ASSLAWGRQETQY	TRBV27	TRBJ2-5
ASSALQGVGEKLF	TRBV27	TRBJ1-4
ASSFVDSHWDTEAF	TRBV27	TRBJ1-1
ASSSRGTGRIGGAF	TRBV11-2	TRBJ1-1
ASSSKGAGPSGANVLT	TRBV9	TRBJ2-6
ASSPGTDSYEQY	TRBV5-8	TRBJ2-7
ASSPRPGEKLF	TRBV19	TRBJ1-4
ASSGPTSGIENIQY	TRBV5-1	TRBJ2-4
ASADRGWGDEQY	TRBV19	NA
ASSQGRFSNQPQH	TRBV5-8	TRBJ1-5
ASGRGRAGGSTDTQY	TRBV27	TRBJ2-3